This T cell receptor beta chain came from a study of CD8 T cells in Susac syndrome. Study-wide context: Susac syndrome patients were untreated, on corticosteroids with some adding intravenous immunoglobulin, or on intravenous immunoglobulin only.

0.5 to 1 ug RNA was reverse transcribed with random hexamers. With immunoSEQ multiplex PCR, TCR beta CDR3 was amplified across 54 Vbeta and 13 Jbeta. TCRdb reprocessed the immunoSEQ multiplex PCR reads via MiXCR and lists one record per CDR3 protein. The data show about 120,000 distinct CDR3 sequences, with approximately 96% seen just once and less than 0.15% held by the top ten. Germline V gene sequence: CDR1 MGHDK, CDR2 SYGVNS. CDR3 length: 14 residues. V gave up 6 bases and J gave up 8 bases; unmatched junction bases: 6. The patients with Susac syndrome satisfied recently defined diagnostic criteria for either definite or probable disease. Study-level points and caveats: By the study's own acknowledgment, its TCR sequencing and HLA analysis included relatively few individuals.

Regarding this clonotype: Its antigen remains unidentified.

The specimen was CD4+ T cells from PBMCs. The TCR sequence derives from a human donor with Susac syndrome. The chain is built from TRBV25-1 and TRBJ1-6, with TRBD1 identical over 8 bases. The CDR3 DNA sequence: TGTGCCAGCAGCGCGGACAGGGTTGATTCACCCCTCCACTTT. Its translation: CASSADRVDSPLHF.